In this sample, the clone carrying this T cell receptor beta chain turned up once. No antigen is known for it. Profiled with immunoSEQ multiplex PCR; TCRdb holds only in-frame clones, not every one. This table holds 230,000 or so clones, about 90% found once. The sample originates from a study of cytomegalovirus exposure and HLA in healthy donors. Study-wide results and caveats: There were about 160 TCR beta chains listed as cytomegalovirus-associated. Reportedly, cytomegalovirus status was diagnosed with high sensitivity and specificity.

The source of this sequence is a woman younger than 35 in good health and CMV-seronegative. Sequences were obtained from PBMCs.

The CDR3 DNA sequence: TGCGCCAGCAGCCAAGATCAGGCAGGGGGGACTGAAGCTTTCTTT. Protein sequence: CASSQDQAGGTEAFF. This sequence joins TRBV4-1 and TRBJ1-1, with 7 bases identical to TRBD1. This CDR3 is built from 15 residues. V lost 0 bases and J lost 5; bases outside the gene matches: 6. Germline lookup yields CDR1 MGHRA and CDR2 YSYEKL.